This is a list of T cell receptor beta chains from one sample in a study of response to subunit inactivated influenza vaccine. TCRdb itself ran the RT-PCR reads through MiXCR, one entry per CDR3 protein. The sample has roughly 790,000 distinct CDR3 sequences; 21% are singletons. Sequenced material: PBMCs from blood, taken around 5 days after vaccination. These receptors came from a man aged 50 to 60 who received an inactivated influenza vaccine. CDR3s include the opening cysteine and the closing phenylalanine or tryptophan. The D gene is left open where the match is weak. The size field is filled for only some rows; it gives once, few, many or a size class.

V gene: TRBV6-2/TRBV6-3
D gene: .
J gene: TRBJ2-2
clone size: few
CDR3 DNA: TGTGCCAGCAGTTACTGGAGATCCGGGGAGCTGTTTTTT
CDR3 protein: CASSYWRSGELFF

V gene: TRBV9
D gene: .
J gene: TRBJ2-6
clone size: few
CDR3 DNA: TGTGCCAGCAGCGTAGATGGGGCCAACGTCCTGACTTTC
CDR3 protein: CASSVDGANVLTF

V gene: TRBV20-1
D gene: .
J gene: TRBJ1-1
clone size: .
CDR3 DNA: TGCAGTGCATTGGGACCGAGGAACACTGAAGCTTTCTTT
CDR3 protein: CSALGPRNTEAFF

V gene: TRBV11-2
D gene: .
J gene: TRBJ2-7
clone size: once
CDR3 DNA: TGTGCCAGCAGCTTCCTCGTAGACGAGCAGTACTTC
CDR3 protein: CASSFLVDEQYF

V gene: TRBV10-3
D gene: .
J gene: TRBJ2-5
clone size: few
CDR3 DNA: TGTGCTCCATCGGCCGTAAGAAGGGGGCAAGAGACCCAGTACTTC
CDR3 protein: CAPSAVRRGQETQYF

V gene: TRBV11-2
D gene: .
J gene: TRBJ2-7
clone size: .
CDR3 DNA: TGTGCCAGCAGCCCTAGGTCCGCGGGCGAGCAGTACTTC
CDR3 protein: CASSPRSAGEQYF

V gene: TRBV5-1
D gene: TRBD2
J gene: TRBJ2-7
clone size: few
CDR3 DNA: TGCGCCAGCAGCTCGTCATTCTTAGCGGGAGGCCCCTACGAGCAGTACTTC
CDR3 protein: CASSSSFLAGGPYEQYF

V gene: TRBV20-1
D gene: TRBD1
J gene: TRBJ1-2
clone size: many
CDR3 DNA: TGCAGTGCTCCGGACAGGGGCCGGGGGAATGGCTACACCTTC
CDR3 protein: CSAPDRGRGNGYTF

V gene: TRBV29-1
D gene: TRBD1
J gene: TRBJ1-1
clone size: many
CDR3 DNA: TGCAGCGTTGAAACACCGGGACAGGGAGGGAACACTGAAGCTTTCTTT
CDR3 protein: CSVETPGQGGNTEAFF

V gene: TRBV5-1
D gene: .
J gene: TRBJ1-1
clone size: .
CDR3 DNA: TGCGCCAGCAGCTTCATAGGGGAGAACACTGAAGCTTTCTTT
CDR3 protein: CASSFIGENTEAFF

V gene: TRBV10-2
D gene: TRBD1
J gene: TRBJ2-1
clone size: .
CDR3 DNA: TGCGCCAGCAGTGACCACCGGACAGGGGGGGTCTTC
CDR3 protein: CASSDHRTGGVF

V gene: TRBV4-1
D gene: TRBD2
J gene: TRBJ2-3
clone size: .
CDR3 DNA: TGCGCCAGCAGCCGGACTAGTTCTAGCTCATGGTATTTT
CDR3 protein: CASSRTSSSSWYF

V gene: TRBV20-1
D gene: .
J gene: TRBJ2-1
clone size: few
CDR3 DNA: TGCAGTGCTAGTGGTGGGAATTCCCCCTACAATGAGCAGTTCTTC
CDR3 protein: CSASGGNSPYNEQFF

V gene: TRBV24-1
D gene: .
J gene: TRBJ2-3
clone size: .
CDR3 DNA: TGTGCCACCAGTGCGCGAAGGCGAGGTCCAGGCACAGATACGCAGTATTTT
CDR3 protein: CATSARRRGPGTDTQYF

V gene: TRBV12-3/TRBV12-4
D gene: .
J gene: TRBJ1-2
clone size: .
CDR3 DNA: TGTGCCAGCAGTTTAGGGTCAGGGTACTATGGCTACACCTTC
CDR3 protein: CASSLGSGYYGYTF

V gene: TRBV7-9
D gene: .
J gene: TRBJ2-5
clone size: few
CDR3 DNA: TGTGCCAGTTCGCGCACGGAGGATCAAGAGACCCAGTACTTC
CDR3 protein: CASSRTEDQETQYF

V gene: TRBV7-9
D gene: .
J gene: TRBJ2-1
clone size: .
CDR3 DNA: TGTGCCAGCAACCCTCCGCGCGGGCTGGGGAATGAGCAGTTCTTC
CDR3 protein: CASNPPRGLGNEQFF

V gene: TRBV28
D gene: TRBD1
J gene: TRBJ2-1
clone size: .
CDR3 DNA: TGTGCCAGCAGTTTCGTGGCAGGGGGCGGGTATGAGCAGTTCTTC
CDR3 protein: CASSFVAGGGYEQFF

V gene: TRBV10-3
D gene: .
J gene: TRBJ2-6
clone size: .
CDR3 DNA: TGTGCCATTCTCCTGGGTGCTGGGGCCAACGTCCTGACTTTC
CDR3 protein: CAILLGAGANVLTF

V gene: TRBV12-3/TRBV12-4
D gene: .
J gene: TRBJ2-2
clone size: few
CDR3 DNA: TGTGCCAGCAGACGCCACAACACCGGGGAGCTGTTTTTT
CDR3 protein: CASRRHNTGELFF

V gene: TRBV7-2
D gene: TRBD1
J gene: TRBJ2-7
clone size: .
CDR3 DNA: TGTGCCAGCAGCTTTAGACAGGGGAGCTCCTACGAGCAGTACTTC
CDR3 protein: CASSFRQGSSYEQYF

V gene: TRBV5-1
D gene: .
J gene: TRBJ1-4
clone size: few
CDR3 DNA: TGCGCCAGCAGCTCATGGGGCTATAATGAAAAACTGTTTTTT
CDR3 protein: CASSSWGYNEKLFF

V gene: TRBV20-1
D gene: .
J gene: TRBJ2-7
clone size: .
CDR3 DNA: TGCAGTGCTAGAGCCTCTCTGTCGACGAAAGTCTACGAGCTGTACTTC
CDR3 protein: CSARASLSTKVYELYF

V gene: TRBV11-1
D gene: TRBD2
J gene: TRBJ2-2
clone size: few
CDR3 DNA: TGTGCCAGCAGTCTTTGGCGCTCAAGCGGGACGAACACCGGGGAGCTGTTTTTT
CDR3 protein: CASSLWRSSGTNTGELFF

V gene: TRBV29-1
D gene: .
J gene: TRBJ2-7
clone size: few
CDR3 DNA: TGCAGCGTTGCCAAAAGGTGGGGGTCGGAATACGAGCAGTACTTC
CDR3 protein: CSVAKRWGSEYEQYF

V gene: TRBV12-3/TRBV12-4
D gene: .
J gene: TRBJ2-3
clone size: .
CDR3 DNA: .
CDR3 protein: CASSTSGLGGTDTQYF

V gene: TRBV19
D gene: .
J gene: TRBJ2-7
clone size: once
CDR3 DNA: TGTGCCAGTAGTACCGGATCGGATTTAAGGGGCGAGCAGTACTTC
CDR3 protein: CASSTGSDLRGEQYF

V gene: TRBV6-2/TRBV6-3
D gene: .
J gene: TRBJ1-5
clone size: .
CDR3 DNA: TGTGCCAGCAGTTACCAGCAGGGCAATCAGCCCCAGCATTTT
CDR3 protein: CASSYQQGNQPQHF

V gene: TRBV5-6
D gene: .
J gene: TRBJ1-1
clone size: many
CDR3 DNA: TGTGCCAGCAGCTTTTTGGGCATGAACACTGAAGCTTTCTTT
CDR3 protein: CASSFLGMNTEAFF

V gene: TRBV5-1
D gene: TRBD1
J gene: TRBJ2-2
clone size: many
CDR3 DNA: TGTGCCAGCAGCTCTCGACAGGGGAACACCGGGGAGCTGTTTTTT
CDR3 protein: CASSSRQGNTGELFF

V gene: TRBV6-2/TRBV6-3
D gene: .
J gene: TRBJ2-1
clone size: .
CDR3 DNA: TGTGCCAGCAGTTACGCAGCGTTAGAGCAGTTCTTC
CDR3 protein: CASSYAALEQFF

V gene: TRBV5-1
D gene: TRBD2
J gene: TRBJ2-1
clone size: .
CDR3 DNA: TGCGCCAGCAGCTGGACTAGCGGGGTGATACGCTCCTACAATGAGCAGTTCTTC
CDR3 protein: CASSWTSGVIRSYNEQFF

V gene: TRBV20-1
D gene: TRBD2
J gene: TRBJ2-2
clone size: few
CDR3 DNA: TGCAGTGCTAGAGATAGCGGGGGGGCTCGAACCGGGGAGCTGTTTTTT
CDR3 protein: CSARDSGGARTGELFF

V gene: TRBV6-2/TRBV6-3
D gene: TRBD1
J gene: TRBJ2-5
clone size: few
CDR3 DNA: TGTGCCAGCAGTATGAGGACAGGGTGGGAGACCCAGTACTTC
CDR3 protein: CASSMRTGWETQYF

V gene: TRBV6-5
D gene: .
J gene: TRBJ1-2
clone size: few
CDR3 DNA: TGTGCCAGCAGTTACACACACACCTCCGCACCTATCTATGGCTACACCTTC
CDR3 protein: CASSYTHTSAPIYGYTF

V gene: TRBV5-1
D gene: .
J gene: TRBJ2-4
clone size: .
CDR3 DNA: TGCGCCAGCAGCTTGGGAGGGCCCGGAAACATTCAGTACTTC
CDR3 protein: CASSLGGPGNIQYF

V gene: TRBV28
D gene: .
J gene: TRBJ1-3
clone size: many
CDR3 DNA: TGTGCCAGCAGTCCTGGAAACACCATATATTTT
CDR3 protein: CASSPGNTIYF

V gene: TRBV7-9
D gene: TRBD1
J gene: TRBJ2-1
clone size: few
CDR3 DNA: TGTGCCAGCAGCTTAGAACCGTACGGGACAGCCGACAATGAGCAGTTCTTC
CDR3 protein: CASSLEPYGTADNEQFF

V gene: TRBV27
D gene: TRBD1
J gene: TRBJ2-2
clone size: .
CDR3 DNA: TGTGCCAGGGGTGGGACAGGCGTGGACACCGAGGAGCTGTTTTTT
CDR3 protein: CARGGTGVDTEELFF

V gene: TRBV10-2
D gene: TRBD1
J gene: TRBJ1-1
clone size: .
CDR3 DNA: TGCGCCAGCACAGACAGGGGCGCTGAAGCTTTCTTT
CDR3 protein: CASTDRGAEAFF

V gene: TRBV20-1
D gene: TRBD2
J gene: TRBJ2-1
clone size: few
CDR3 DNA: TGCAGTGCTAGACCACCTGCCGGGACTAGCTTTATAGATGAGCAGTTCTTC
CDR3 protein: CSARPPAGTSFIDEQFF

V gene: TRBV12-3/TRBV12-4
D gene: .
J gene: TRBJ1-2
clone size: many
CDR3 DNA: TGTGCCAGCAGGCCCTCGGGGGTTCGCTACACCTTC
CDR3 protein: CASRPSGVRYTF

V gene: TRBV29-1
D gene: TRBD2
J gene: TRBJ2-1
clone size: few
CDR3 DNA: TGCAGCGTTTGGAACAGAAGACTAGCGGAGTACAATGAGCAGTTCTTC
CDR3 protein: CSVWNRRLAEYNEQFF